These T cell receptor beta chains were read from a single sample in a study of technical replicates of blood from a few donors. The repertoire was sequenced with immunoSEQ multiplex PCR; TCRdb's copy has only in-frame clones and lacks some. The sample holds approximately 75,000 clones, 90% to 97% seen once. The sequencing input was T cells isolated from PBMCs. Source of these receptors: a human donor in good health. The CDR3 runs from the conserved cysteine through the conserved F or W. A D gene is named only where the DNA matches it firmly. Rows may omit the clone size; those that give it use once, few, many or a size class.

TRBV20-1	NA	TRBJ2-1	TRBD2	TGCAGTGCTACGGGAGGTGAGCAGTTCTTC	CSATGGEQFF
TRBV6-5	NA	TRBJ2-1	NA	TGTGCCAGCAGCTCCGGGACACCTAAGCAGTTCTTC	CASSSGTPKQFF
TRBV28	NA	TRBJ1-4	NA	TGTGCCAGCAGTTTCGGGGGAACTAATGAAAAACTGTTTTTT	CASSFGGTNEKLFF
TRBV5-5	NA	TRBJ1-5	NA	TGTGCCAGCAGCCTCTTCCCCAACAGTTACAATCAGCCCCAGCATTTT	CASSLFPNSYNQPQHF
TRBV4-1	NA	TRBJ2-6	NA	TGCGCCAGCAGCCCTGACAGCTCTGGGGCCAACGTCCTGACTTTC	CASSPDSSGANVLTF
TRBV10-3	NA	TRBJ2-7	TRBD2	TGTGCCATCAGTGAGGAAGGACTAGCGGGAGAAGAGCAGTACTTC	CAISEEGLAGEEQYF
TRBV11-3	NA	TRBJ2-7	NA	TGTGCCAGCAGCTCTCCGGTTACCTACGAGCAGTACTTC	CASSSPVTYEQYF
TRBV25-1	once	TRBJ2-1	TRBD2	TGTGCCAGCAGTGAATGGACTAGCGGGAGTAAGGGCAATGAGCAGTTCTTC	CASSEWTSGSKGNEQFF
TRBV21-1	NA	TRBJ1-1	NA	TGTGCCACCACCGCCGGGACAGTAAACACTGAAGCTTTCTTT	CATTAGTVNTEAFF
TRBV7-2	NA	TRBJ2-1	NA	TGTGCCAGCAGCTTTATAGGACTGGGGTTCAATGAGCAGTTCTTC	CASSFIGLGFNEQFF
TRBV19	NA	TRBJ2-1	NA	TGTGCCAGTAGTTACAGCGGTGAGCAGTTCTTC	CASSYSGEQFF
TRBV7-8	NA	TRBJ1-1	NA	TGTGCCAGCAGCTTAGCGGGGCCAGATACTGAAGCTTTCTTT	CASSLAGPDTEAFF
TRBV19	NA	TRBJ1-2	TRBD1	TGTGCCAGTAGAAAGACACAGGGGCCCATAATCTATGGCTACACCTTC	CASRKTQGPIIYGYTF
TRBV29-1	NA	TRBJ1-2	TRBD1	TGCAGCGTTGACGGGACAGGGGGGTTTGAGGGCTACACCTTC	CSVDGTGGFEGYTF
TRBV7-6	NA	TRBJ2-7	NA	TGTGCCAGCAGCTTTCGCAGACAGAGCTCCTACGAGCAGTACTTC	CASSFRRQSSYEQYF